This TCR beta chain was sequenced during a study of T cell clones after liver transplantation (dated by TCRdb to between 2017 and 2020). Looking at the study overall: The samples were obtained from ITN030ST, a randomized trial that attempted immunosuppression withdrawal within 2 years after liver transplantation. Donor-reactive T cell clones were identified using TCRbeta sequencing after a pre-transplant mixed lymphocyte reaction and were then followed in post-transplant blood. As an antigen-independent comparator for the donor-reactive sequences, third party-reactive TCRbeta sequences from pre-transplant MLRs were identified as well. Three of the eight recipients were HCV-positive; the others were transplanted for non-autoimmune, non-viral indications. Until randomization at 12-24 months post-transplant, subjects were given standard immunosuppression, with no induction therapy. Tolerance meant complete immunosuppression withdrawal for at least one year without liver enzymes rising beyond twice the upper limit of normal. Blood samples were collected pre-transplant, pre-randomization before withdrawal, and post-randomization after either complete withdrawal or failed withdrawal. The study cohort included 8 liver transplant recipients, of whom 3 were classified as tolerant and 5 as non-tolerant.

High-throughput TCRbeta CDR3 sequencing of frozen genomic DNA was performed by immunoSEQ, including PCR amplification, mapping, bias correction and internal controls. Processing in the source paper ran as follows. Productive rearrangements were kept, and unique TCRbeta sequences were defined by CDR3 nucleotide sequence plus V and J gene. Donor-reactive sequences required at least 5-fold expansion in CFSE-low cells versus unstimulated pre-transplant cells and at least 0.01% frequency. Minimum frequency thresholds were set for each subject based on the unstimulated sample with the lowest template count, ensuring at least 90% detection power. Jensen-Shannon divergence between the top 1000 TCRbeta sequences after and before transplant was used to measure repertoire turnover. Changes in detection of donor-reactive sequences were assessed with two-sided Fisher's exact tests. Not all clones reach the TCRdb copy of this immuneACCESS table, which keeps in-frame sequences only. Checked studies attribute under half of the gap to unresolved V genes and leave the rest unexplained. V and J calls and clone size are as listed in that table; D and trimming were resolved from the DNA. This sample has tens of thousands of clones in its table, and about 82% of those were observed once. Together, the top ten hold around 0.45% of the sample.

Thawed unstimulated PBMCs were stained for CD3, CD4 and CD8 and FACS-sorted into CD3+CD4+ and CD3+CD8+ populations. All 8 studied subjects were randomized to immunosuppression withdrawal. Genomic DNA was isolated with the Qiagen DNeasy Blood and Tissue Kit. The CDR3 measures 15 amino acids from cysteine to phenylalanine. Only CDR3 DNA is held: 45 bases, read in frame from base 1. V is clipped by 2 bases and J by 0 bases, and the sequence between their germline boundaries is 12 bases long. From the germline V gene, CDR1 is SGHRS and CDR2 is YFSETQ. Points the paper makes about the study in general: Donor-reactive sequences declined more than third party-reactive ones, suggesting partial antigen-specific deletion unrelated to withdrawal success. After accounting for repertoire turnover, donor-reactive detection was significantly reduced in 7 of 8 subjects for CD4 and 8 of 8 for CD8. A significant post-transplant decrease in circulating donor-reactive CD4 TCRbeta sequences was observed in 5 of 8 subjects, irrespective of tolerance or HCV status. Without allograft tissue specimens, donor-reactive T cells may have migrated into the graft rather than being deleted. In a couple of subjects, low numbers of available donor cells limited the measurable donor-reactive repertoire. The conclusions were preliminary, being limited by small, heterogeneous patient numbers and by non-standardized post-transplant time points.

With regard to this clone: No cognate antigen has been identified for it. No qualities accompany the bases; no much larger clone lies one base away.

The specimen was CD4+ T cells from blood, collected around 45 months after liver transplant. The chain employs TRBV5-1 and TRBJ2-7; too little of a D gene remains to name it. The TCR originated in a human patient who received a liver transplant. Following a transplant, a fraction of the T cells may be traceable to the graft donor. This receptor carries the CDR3 CASSFHPLSSYEQYF. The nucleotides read TGCGCCAGCAGCTTCCACCCGTTGAGCTCCTACGAGCAGTACTTC.